These 25 T cell receptor beta chains share one sample of origin, sequenced in a study of cytomegalovirus exposure and HLA in healthy donors. Researchers ran the PCR with 60 Vbeta and 13 Jbeta primers. Produced via immunoSEQ multiplex PCR; TCRdb's table is partial and in-frame only. The table lists roughly 190,000 clones, roughly 80% of them singletons. The material sequenced was PBMCs. The source is a middle-aged man in good health and CMV-seropositive.

The chain couples TRBV7-3 to TRBJ2-1; 9 bases align to TRBD2. CDR1 is SGHTA and CDR2 is FQGTGA in the germline V gene. With V trimmed by 5 bases and J by 9 bases, 11 bases remained unmatched. The CDR3 extends over 15 amino acids. CDR3 sequence reads: CASSPLGTSSGEQFF. The CDR3 bases are TGTGCCAGCAGCCCACTAGGGACTAGCAGCGGTGAGCAGTTCTTC.

This chain uses TRBV7-2 with TRBJ2-1; D may be TRBD2 (7 bases). Looked up from germline, CDR1 is SGHTA and CDR2 is FQGNSA. The CDR3 is 19 amino acids. Trimming took 2 bases from V and 6 from J, leaving 26 bases between them. The CDR3 reads CASSLRRGGLGGKGNEQFF. As DNA, the CDR3 is TGTGCCAGCAGCTTAAGGAGGGGGGGACTTGGGGGAAAGGGCAATGAGCAGTTCTTC.

CDR3 sequence: CAWSGGHLYNEQFF. The CDR3 DNA reads TGTGCCTGGAGTGGCGGACACCTCTACAATGAGCAGTTCTTC. J is TRBJ2-1 and V is TRBV30; D might be TRBD1 (5 bases). V was clipped by 1 base and J by 3 bases, with 10 bases between them. Per germline, CDR1 GTSNPN and CDR2 SVGIG (reference sequence). This CDR3 has 14 amino acids.

The CDR3 DNA follows: TGTGCCAGCAAGGAGCGTAGCACAGATACGCAGTATTTT. Protein sequence: CASKERSTDTQYF. The gene calls are TRBV2 and TRBJ2-3; no clear D gene. The CDR3 has 13 amino acids. Trimming left V 7 bases short and J 0 bases short, with 8 bases between. Germline CDR1 is SNHLY and CDR2 is FYNNEI.

Here the CDR3 reads CAISDGRRAYEQYF. The CDR3 DNA reads as TGTGCCATCAGTGATGGGCGCAGGGCCTACGAGCAGTACTTC. The rearrangement joins TRBV10-3 to TRBJ2-7, with TRBD1 as a possible D gene (5 bases). The V gene's germline CDR1 is ENHRY and CDR2 SYGVKD. The length of the CDR3 is 14 residues. Trimming stripped 3 bases from V and 2 bases from J, with 11 bases between.

This rearrangement joins TRBV19 to TRBJ2-1; D not resolved. Per the germline V gene, CDR1 is LNHDA and CDR2 is SQIVND (reference sequence). This CDR3 spans 13 amino acids. Deletions cut 4 bases from V and 4 bases from J, with 8 bases between. The CDR3 bases are TGTGCCAGTAGTAGAGGAAGATACAATGAGCAGTTCTTC. It codes for CASSRGRYNEQFF.

J is TRBJ1-1 and V is TRBV6-5, with a tentative D call TRBD1 (5 bases). The CDR3 consists of 15 residues. Germline-derived CDR1 and CDR2 are MNHEY and SVGAGI. Trimming took 2 bases from V and 1 from J, leaving 11 bases between them. CDR3 nucleotide sequence: TGTGCCAGCAGTTACGACAGAATAAAGAACACTGAAGCTTTCTTT. As protein: CASSYDRIKNTEAFF.

The chain uses TRBV15 and TRBJ1-1, with 9 bases matching TRBD1. This CDR3 is 14 amino acids long. With 0 bases clipped from V and 11 bases from J, the junction kept 7 bases outside the gene matches. Germline lookup yields CDR1 LNHNV and CDR2 YYDKDF (reference sequence). CDR3 DNA: TGTGCCACCAGCAGAGATCGCGACGGGACAGGGGCTTTCTTT. Translating it yields CATSRDRDGTGAFF. Based on the CDR3 plus reference TRBV15 and TRBJ1-1, the full variable domain is DAMVIQNPRYQVTQFGKPVTLSCSQTLNHNVMYWYQQKSSQAPKLLFHYYDKDFNNEADTPDNFQSRRPNTSFCFLDIRSPGLGDTAMYLCATSRDRDGTGAFFGQGTRLTVV.

The chain has TRBV10-3 and TRBJ2-3; the match to TRBD2 covers 9 bases. Losses at the gene ends were 4 bases for V and 1 base for J; bases not matched to a gene: 3. Germline values: CDR1 ENHRY, CDR2 SYGVKD. This CDR3 contains 15 residues. DNA of the CDR3: TGTGCCATCAGTGGGGCTAGCGGGGGCACAGATACGCAGTATTTT. Translation gives CAISGASGGTDTQYF.

This sequence joins TRBV9 and TRBJ2-3; TRBD2 matches at 10 bases. In germline, CDR1 is SGDLS, CDR2 YYNGEE. The V gene end was trimmed by 0 bases and the J gene end by 6 bases; junction bases not matched to a gene: 1. CDR3 length equals 14 residues. In DNA form, the CDR3 reads TGTGCCAGCAGCGTAGTAGCGGGGGGTGATACGCAGTATTTT. Translating gives CASSVVAGGDTQYF.

The chain couples TRBV4-1 to TRBJ2-5; 12 nucleotides agree with TRBD2. This CDR3 comprises 19 residues. Germline V gene sequence: CDR1 MGHRA, CDR2 YSYEKL. Germline trimming cut 0 bases from V and 1 base from J; bases unmatched to any gene: 9. This chain's CDR3 is CASSQDPPPLAGGQETQYF. As DNA, the CDR3 is TGCGCCAGCAGCCAAGATCCCCCTCCACTAGCGGGAGGCCAAGAGACCCAGTACTTC.

The chain uses TRBV7-6 and TRBJ2-2, with 7 positions matching TRBD1. Germline CDR1 and CDR2: SGHVS and FNYEAQ. V lost 4 bases and J lost 0; bases outside the gene matches: 2. This CDR3 contains 15 residues. This CDR3 is CASSSGTANTGELFF. The DNA of the CDR3 is TGTGCCAGCAGCTCCGGGACAGCGAACACCGGGGAGCTGTTTTTT.

Only one count was recorded for this clone. J is TRBJ2-3 and V is TRBV7-9; TRBD1 is a possible D gene (5 bases). The V gene lost 2 bases and the J gene lost 2 bases, with 17 bases spanning the gap. Looked up from germline, CDR1 is SEHNR and CDR2 is FQNEAQ (reference sequence). The CDR3 runs to 17 residues. CDR3 sequence (DNA): TGTGCCAGCAGCTTACGACAGCCATTTCAATACACAGATACGCAGTATTTT. This sequence encodes CASSLRQPFQYTDTQYF.

Worth noting for this clone: An end of the junction differs from the germline gene, which may be a read error. The V call is TRBV5-4, the J call TRBJ2-5, with 8 positions matching TRBD1. Germline loops: CDR1 SGHNT, CDR2 YYREEE (reference sequence). The length of the CDR3 is 14 residues. The DNA for the CDR3 is TGTACCAGCAGCCCCGGACAGGGCCAAGAGACCCAGTACTTC. Translation gives CTSSPGQGQETQYF.

V is TRBV27 and J is TRBJ2-4; TRBD2 agrees at 10 bases. The CDR3 sequence is 14 residues long. V was pared by 3 bases and J by 7 bases, with 3 bases of the junction left unmatched. Germline assignment: CDR1 MNHEY and CDR2 SMNVEV (reference sequence). The CDR3 sequence is CASSFGSGGNIQYF. Written as DNA, the CDR3 is TGTGCCAGCAGTTTCGGTAGCGGGGGGAACATTCAGTACTTC.

The rearrangement joins TRBV5-4 to TRBJ1-4; D might be TRBD1 (5 bases). Germline assignment: CDR1 SGHNT and CDR2 YYREEE (reference sequence). The germline V and J ends were trimmed by 0 bases and 4 bases, with 7 bases remaining between them. The CDR3 sequence is 14 residues long. The CDR3 reads CASSLAQDNEKLFF. The DNA for the CDR3 is TGTGCCAGCAGCTTGGCACAGGATAATGAAAAACTGTTTTTT. The full variable domain, rest sourced from reference TRBV5-4 and TRBJ1-4, is ETGVTQSPTHLIKTRGQQVTLRCSSQSGHNTVSWYQQALGQGPQFIFQYYREEENGRGNFPPRFSGLQFPNYSSELNVNALELDDSALYLCASSLAQDNEKLFFGSGTQLSVL.

The chain is built from TRBV5-1 and TRBJ1-2, with D unclear. V lost 4 bases, J lost 3 bases, and 10 bases lay in between. There are 13 residues in the CDR3. Germline V gives CDR1 SGHRS, CDR2 YFSETQ. In nucleotides, the CDR3 is TGCGCCAGCAGCCCGCATACAGACTATGGCTACACCTTC. This sequence encodes CASSPHTDYGYTF.

The chain carries TRBV9 and TRBJ2-5, with TRBD2 identical over 10 bases. Germline trimming cut 5 bases from V and 4 bases from J; bases unmatched to any gene: 5. The CDR3 has 14 residues. Germline values: CDR1 SGDLS, CDR2 YYNGEE. CDR3 sequence: CASSSSGSLETQYF. DNA for the CDR3: TGTGCCAGCAGTTCTAGCGGGAGTTTAGAGACCCAGTACTTC.

The gene calls are TRBV7-8 and TRBJ1-5; 10 nucleotides match TRBD1. The CDR3 has 16 amino acids. Per the germline V gene, CDR1 is SGHVS and CDR2 is FQNEAQ. J lost 6 bases, V lost 1 base, and 6 bases had no gene match. The CDR3 region has the DNA TGTGCCAGCAGCTTAGAGAGGGACAGGGGTGGTCAGCCCCAGCATTTT. Protein product: CASSLERDRGGQPQHF.

CDR3 DNA: TGTGCAAGTCGTTCTCAGGTCCGGAACCAGTACTTC. It translates to CASRSQVRNQYF. The J gene is TRBJ2-7, the V gene TRBV12-2; TRBD1, the table's D call, was not compared with the DNA. TRBV12-2 is deemed a pseudogene. CDR3 length equals 12 residues.

This chain connects TRBV18 to TRBJ2-7; possible D gene TRBD2, 7 bases. The CDR3 has 14 amino acids. Germline V CDR1 and CDR2: KGHSH, LQKENI. Trimming took off 1 base at V and 6 bases at J, with 13 bases between the two ends. As DNA, the CDR3 is TGTGCCAGCTCACCACGGGGGGGGCATGGCGAGCAGTACTTC. Amino acids: CASSPRGGHGEQYF.

This chain joins TRBV6-1 and TRBJ1-5; TRBD1 aligns across 11 bases. CDR1 and CDR2 from the germline V gene are MNHNS and SASEGT. V was clipped by 3 bases and J by 1 base; unmatched bases: 5. The CDR3 totals 17 residues. CDR3 amino acids: CASSDRTGGWSNQPQHF. The CDR3 DNA is TGTGCCAGCAGTGACCGGACAGGGGGCTGGAGCAATCAGCCCCAGCATTTT.

The CDR3 loop reads CASSLGPRVNSPLHF. The DNA for the CDR3 is TGTGCCAGCAGCTTAGGTCCCAGGGTTAATTCACCCCTCCACTTT. The chain has TRBV7-2 and TRBJ1-6; D is possibly TRBD1 (5 bases). The CDR3 length is 15 residues. CDR1 and CDR2 from the germline V gene are SGHTA and FQGNSA. Trimming stripped 1 base from V and 6 bases from J, with 10 bases between.

This rearrangement joins TRBV14 to TRBJ2-1; D is ambiguous. V gave up 0 bases and J gave up 12 bases, with 9 bases separating them. CDR1 and CDR2 (germline): SGHDN, FVKESK. This CDR3 spans 12 amino acids. CDR3 DNA: TGTGCCAGCAGCCAAGATAACAGTTGGCAGTTCTTC. Encoded protein: CASSQDNSWQFF.

The rearrangement links TRBV19 to TRBJ2-7; 11 bases line up with TRBD2. CDR1 and CDR2 from the germline V gene are LNHDA and SQIVND (reference sequence). V was clipped by 3 bases and J by 1 base; unmatched bases: 2. The CDR3 has 15 residues. The CDR3 reads CASSIRLAGSYEQYF. In nucleotides, the CDR3 is TGTGCCAGTAGTATCCGACTAGCGGGGTCCTACGAGCAGTACTTC.